This is a list of T cell receptor beta chains from one sample in a study of preoperative IRX-2 immunotherapy in early breast cancer. Profiled with immunoSEQ multiplex PCR; TCRdb holds only in-frame clones, not every one. Of about 38,000 clones in the sample, 82% were seen once. The sample consisted of lymph node tissue, taken after IRX-2 immunotherapy. These receptors originate from a human donor with breast cancer. The CDR3 runs from the conserved cysteine through the conserved F or W. The D gene is left open where the match is weak. Clone size is given for some rows only: seen once, a few or many times, or a class if the clone is expanded.

CDR3 protein	CDR3 DNA	clone size	V gene	J gene	D gene
CASSSLWTYPARDSPLHF	TGTGCCAGCAGTTCCCTTTGGACCTACCCGGCTCGAGATTCACCCCTCCACTTT	NA	TRBV28	TRBJ1-6	NA
CASSLTSDALGEREKLFF	TGTGCCAGCAGCTTGACGAGTGACGCCCTGGGGGAAAGAGAAAAACTGTTTTTT	once	TRBV11-3	TRBJ1-4	NA
CASSRGQETQYF	TGTGCCAGCAGCAGGGGCCAAGAGACCCAGTACTTC	NA	TRBV6-8	TRBJ2-5	NA
CASSSRGGSRYNEQFF	TGTGCCAGCAGTTCCCGGGGGGGAAGTAGGTACAATGAGCAGTTCTTC	few	TRBV28	TRBJ2-1	TRBD2
CASSFMSDLIETQYF	TGTGCCAGCAGCTTCATGTCGGATCTAATAGAGACCCAGTACTTC	NA	TRBV11-3	TRBJ2-5	NA
CASREDRGLTANYGYTF	TGTGCCAGCAGAGAGGACAGGGGGTTGACAGCTAACTATGGCTACACCTTC	NA	TRBV6-8	TRBJ1-2	TRBD1
CASSLAGGLNTEAFF	TGCGCCAGCAGCTTGGCCGGGGGGCTGAACACTGAAGCTTTCTTT	NA	TRBV5-1	TRBJ1-1	NA
CASSINRGLYEKLFF	TGTGCCAGCAGTATCAACAGGGGACTCTATGAAAAACTGTTTTTT	NA	TRBV28	TRBJ1-4	TRBD1
CASSSGLATDTQYF	TGTGCCAGCAGCTCGGGACTAGCGACAGATACGCAGTATTTT	few	TRBV7-1	TRBJ2-3	TRBD2
CASSLVGGGRRNIQYF	TGTGCCAGCAGCTTGGTCGGGGGGGGCAGGAGAAACATTCAGTACTTC	NA	TRBV7-5	TRBJ2-4	NA
CASRPWTGGAGQPQHF	TGTGCCAGCAGACCCTGGACAGGGGGCGCTGGGCAGCCCCAGCATTTT	NA	TRBV6-4	TRBJ1-5	TRBD1
CASYKTGTDEQYF	TGTGCCAGTTACAAGACGGGGACCGACGAGCAGTACTTC	NA	TRBV28	TRBJ2-7	NA
CASSLTWTQGGTTEAFF	TGTGCCAGCAGCCTTACTTGGACTCAGGGCGGGACCACTGAAGCTTTCTTT	NA	TRBV7-4	TRBJ1-1	NA
CAWSVGSNQPQHF	TGTGCCTGGAGTGTGGGCAGCAATCAGCCCCAGCATTTT	few	TRBV30	TRBJ1-5	NA
CASSHLNDPGDTEAFF	TGCGCCAGCAGCCACCTCAATGACCCGGGGGACACTGAAGCTTTCTTT	NA	TRBV4-1	TRBJ1-1	NA
CASSDVQEGMGIQYF	TGTGCCAGCAGCGACGTCCAAGAGGGGATGGGCATTCAGTACTTC	once	TRBV11-3	TRBJ2-4	NA
CASSYSSASGYTF	TGTGCCAGCAGTTACTCATCAGCAAGCGGCTACACCTTC	NA	TRBV6-8	TRBJ1-2	NA
CASTRTGGYEQYF	TGTGCCAGCACAAGGACAGGTGGCTACGAGCAGTACTTC	NA	TRBV6-8	TRBJ2-7	TRBD1
CASSDRGGPYNEQFF	TGCGCCAGCAGTGACAGGGGGGGTCCCTACAATGAGCAGTTCTTC	NA	TRBV10-2	TRBJ2-1	NA
CASSGRTGVTEAFF	TGTGCCAGCAGCGGTAGGACAGGAGTAACTGAAGCTTTCTTT	NA	TRBV6-8	TRBJ1-1	TRBD1
CSVTSGDETQYF	TGCAGCGTGACTAGCGGGGATGAGACCCAGTACTTC	once	TRBV29-1	TRBJ2-5	TRBD2
CASSLVGKGTEAFF	TGTGCCAGCAGCTTAGTCGGCAAGGGCACTGAAGCTTTCTTT	NA	TRBV11-3	TRBJ1-1	NA
CATRQGHQPQHF	TGTGCCACTAGACAGGGGCATCAGCCCCAGCATTTT	NA	TRBV19	TRBJ1-5	TRBD1
CASSLGQGKGGYTF	TGCGCCAGCAGCTTGGGGCAGGGAAAGGGTGGCTACACCTTC	NA	TRBV5-1	TRBJ1-2	NA
CASSFMDVKNTEAFF	TGTGCCAGCAGCTTTATGGATGTGAAGAACACTGAAGCTTTCTTT	once	TRBV7-7	TRBJ1-1	NA
CASSPRPSSYNSPLHF	TGTGCCAGCAGCCCCCGTCCGAGCTCCTATAATTCACCCCTCCACTTT	NA	TRBV14	TRBJ1-6	NA
CASSSRRGNYGYTF	TGTGCCAGCAGCTCGCGCAGGGGAAACTATGGCTACACCTTC	few	TRBV11-3	TRBJ1-2	NA
CASSRTGESQPQHF	TGTGCCAGTAGTAGGACAGGGGAGAGCCAGCCCCAGCATTTT	NA	TRBV19	TRBJ1-5	TRBD1
CASSLQLNTEAFF	TGTGCCAGTAGTCTACAGCTGAACACTGAAGCTTTCTTT	NA	TRBV19	TRBJ1-1	NA